These 2 T cell receptor beta chains came from one sample sequenced in a study of regulatory T cells in long-lasting Graves disease. According to the study, TCR beta libraries were built with iRepertoire HTBI primers and CDR3-region Arm-PCR. MiXCR was run by TCRdb on the multiplex PCR reads, yielding one entry per CDR3 protein. Of around 500,000 distinct CDR3 sequences in the sample, more than 15% are singletons; the top ten hold 20% to 30%. Indicated time point: newly diagnosed GD, antithyroid drugs for less than 3 months. Extracted PBMC RNA gave rise to the TCR library. These data were also filed under a second study, of T cells in Graves' hyperthyroidism and ophthalmopathy.

This specimen was peripheral blood mononuclear cells (PBMCs), taken at new diagnosis, from a patient treated with antithyroid drugs. The source of these receptors is a woman aged 35-60 years with Graves disease.

The chain recombines TRBV7-2 with TRBJ2-7, with a weak D call TRBD1 (5 bases). Germline V gene lookup returns CDR1 SGHTA and CDR2 FQGNSA. V was trimmed by 3 bases and J by 3 bases, leaving 15 bases between them. The CDR3 contains 15 residues. CDR3 DNA sequence: TGTGCCAGCAGCTTCTTACGATTGCAGGGCTACGAGCAGTACTTC. It codes for CASSFLRLQGYEQYF.

At least ten counts were recorded for this clonotype. V gene TRBV5-5 combines with J gene TRBJ2-1, with 8 bases identical to TRBD2. V lost 5 bases to trimming and J lost 2 bases; unmatched junction nucleotides: 6. CDR3 size: 15 residues. Germline-derived CDR1 and CDR2 are SGHKS and YYEKEE (reference sequence). CDR3 sequence reads: CASSLAGLAYNEQFF. In DNA form, the CDR3 reads TGTGCCAGCAGTTTAGCGGGGTTGGCCTACAATGAGCAGTTCTTC.